This passage covers 23 T cell receptor beta chains from one sample sequenced in a study of T cell responses to AZD1222 COVID-19 vaccine. Profiled with immunoSEQ multiplex PCR; TCRdb holds only in-frame clones, not every one. Altogether around 150,000 clones are present, approximately 92% being singletons, with the ten largest covering approximately 5.4%. The sample here was peripheral blood, taken on day 0 of AZD1222 vaccination. The receptors here all came from an adult in good health.

CDR3 in DNA: TGTGCCAGCAGCAAACTTGGGGGGGCTGGAAACACCATATATTTT. Translated: CASSKLGGAGNTIYF. V gene TRBV5-4 combines with J gene TRBJ1-3; a possible D gene is TRBD1 (5 bases). The CDR3 extends over 15 amino acids. The germline V gene encodes CDR1 SGHNT and CDR2 YYREEE (reference sequence). V shed 4 bases and J shed 2 bases, with 13 bases lying between them.

The genes are TRBV19 and TRBJ1-2, with D uncertain. V lost 6 bases, J lost 4 bases, and 6 bases lay in between. Per the germline V gene, CDR1 is LNHDA and CDR2 is SQIVND (reference sequence). The CDR3 spans 11 residues. The CDR3 sequence is CASRGSYGYTF. The CDR3 DNA reads as TGTGCCAGTAGAGGAAGCTATGGCTACACCTTC. The full variable domain, with the rest looked up from reference TRBV19 and TRBJ1-2, is DGGITQSPKYLFRKEGQNVTLSCEQNLNHDAMYWYRQDPGQGLRLIYYSQIVNDFQKGDIAEGYSVSREKKESFPLTVTSAQKNPTAFYLCASRGSYGYTFGSGTRLTVV.

This clone was found once. The rearrangement uses TRBV15 and TRBJ1-4; D is undetermined. V dropped 6 bases and J dropped 3 bases, with 5 bases sitting between them. This CDR3 has 12 residues. Germline assignment: CDR1 LNHNV and CDR2 YYDKDF (reference sequence). CDR3 in amino acids: CATREPNEKLFF. CDR3 sequence (DNA): TGTGCCACCAGAGAGCCTAATGAAAAACTGTTTTTT.

This chain joins TRBV7-8 and TRBJ2-5; D unresolved. Germline assignment: CDR1 SGHVS and CDR2 FQNEAQ. The V gene lost 5 bases and the J gene lost 4 bases, with 20 bases spanning the gap. This CDR3 region has 16 residues. CDR3 loop: CASSPGYWGTGETQYF. CDR3 nucleotide sequence: TGTGCCAGCAGCCCGGGTTATTGGGGTACGGGAGAGACCCAGTACTTC.

Notes on this clone: Other nucleotide sequences from this sample produce the same CDR3. The V call is TRBV28, the J call TRBJ2-5; D call uncertain. Trimming took 2 bases from V and 3 from J, leaving 1 base between them. The CDR3 length is 11 residues. Germline V gene sequence: CDR1 MDHEN, CDR2 SYDVKM. The CDR3 nucleotides read TGTGCCAGCAGTTTAGAAGAGACCCAGTACTTC. Translation gives CASSLEETQYF.

The CDR3 bases are TGTGCCACCAGTGATCAACTAGCGAGAAACACAGATACGCAGTATTTT. Protein sequence: CATSDQLARNTDTQYF. The chain combines TRBV24-1 with TRBJ2-3; TRBD2 matches at 7 bases. V was clipped by 3 bases and J by 2 bases; unmatched bases: 7. This CDR3 comprises 16 residues. CDR1 is KGHDR and CDR2 is SFDVKD in the germline V gene.

This sequence joins TRBV2 and TRBJ2-1, with unresolved D. With 6 bases removed from V and 1 base from J, the gap between germline ends came to 13 bases. This CDR3 contains 15 residues. CDR1 is SNHLY and CDR2 is FYNNEI in the germline V gene. In DNA form, the CDR3 reads TGTGCCAGCAGGGGAAAATGGCTTTCCTACAATGAGCAGTTCTTC. Amino acid sequence: CASRGKWLSYNEQFF.

This chain connects TRBV2 to TRBJ2-7; D may be TRBD1 or TRBD2 (6 bases each). V was trimmed by 6 bases and J by 6 bases, leaving 21 bases between them. CDR3 length equals 15 residues. Per the germline V gene, CDR1 is SNHLY and CDR2 is FYNNEI. The DNA of the CDR3 is TGTGCCAGCAGAGAGACAGGACGGGGGAGCGGCGAGCAGTACTTC. As protein: CASRETGRGSGEQYF.

The chain carries TRBV6-5 and TRBJ2-3; a possible D gene is TRBD1 (6 bases). The CDR3 covers 13 residues. Germline-derived CDR1 and CDR2 are MNHEY and SVGAGI. V was pared by 4 bases and J by 10 bases, with 15 bases between. The CDR3: CASSWTEGSPQYF. CDR3 nucleotide sequence: TGTGCCAGCAGTTGGACAGAGGGCAGCCCGCAGTATTTT.

This chain connects TRBV27 to TRBJ2-1; TRBD2 matches at 9 bases. Germline trimming cut 5 bases from V and 0 bases from J; bases unmatched to any gene: 8. Germline V lookup: CDR1 MNHEY, CDR2 SMNVEV (reference sequence). This CDR3 contains 17 residues. As DNA, the CDR3 is TGTGCCAGCAGTCTAAGACTAGCGGTGAGCTCCTACAATGAGCAGTTCTTC. Encoded protein: CASSLRLAVSSYNEQFF.

The chain joins TRBV7-2 to TRBJ2-1; tentatively, D is TRBD2 (6 bases). CDR1 is SGHTA, CDR2 FQGNSA, per germline. V dropped 5 bases and J dropped 9 bases, with 14 bases sitting between them. This CDR3 region has 13 residues. The CDR3 protein is CASSITSLGEQFF. Here the CDR3 DNA reads TGTGCCAGCAGCATAACTAGCTTAGGTGAGCAGTTCTTC.

This chain uses TRBV18 with TRBJ1-1, with D possibly being TRBD1 (6 bases). This CDR3 contains 17 residues. Trimming took 3 bases from V and 4 from J, leaving 21 bases between them. Looked up from germline, CDR1 is KGHSH and CDR2 is LQKENI. The CDR3 region has the DNA TGTGCCAGCTCACCGGTAATTGCGGGGCAAGGGGGCACTGAAGCTTTCTTT. Translated, it gives CASSPVIAGQGGTEAFF.

V usage is TRBV15 and J usage is TRBJ2-7; unclear D gene. The CDR3 sequence is 14 residues long. Per the germline V gene, CDR1 is LNHNV and CDR2 is YYDKDF (reference sequence). V lost 0 bases to trimming and J lost 5 bases, with 11 bases between them. CDR3 sequence (DNA): TGTGCCACCAGCAGAGAACAGAAAACCGACGAGCAGTACTTC. Translation: CATSREQKTDEQYF. The variable domain in full, completed from reference TRBV15 and TRBJ2-7, reads DAMVIQNPRYQVTQFGKPVTLSCSQTLNHNVMYWYQQKSSQAPKLLFHYYDKDFNNEADTPDNFQSRRPNTSFCFLDIRSPGLGDTAMYLCATSREQKTDEQYFGPGTRLTVT.

This chain connects TRBV3-1 (or the pseudogene TRBV3-2) to TRBJ1-1; D unclear. V was pared by 1 base and J by 6 bases, with 9 bases between. The CDR3 has 13 residues. Germline-derived CDR1 and CDR2 are LGHDT and YNNKEL (reference sequence). The CDR3 is CASSQVMGAEAFF. The CDR3 DNA reads as TGTGCCAGCAGCCAAGTTATGGGCGCTGAAGCTTTCTTT.

The CDR3 reads CASSPRRQGNTNLVTGELFF. The CDR3 region has the DNA TGTGCCAGCTCACCACGTCGGCAGGGGAACACAAACCTCGTCACCGGGGAGCTGTTTTTT. V gene TRBV18 combines with J gene TRBJ2-2; D is possibly TRBD1 (6 bases). The V gene's germline CDR1 is KGHSH and CDR2 LQKENI. V lost 1 base and J lost 4, with 25 bases in between. CDR3 length equals 20 residues.

The chain links TRBV3-1 (or the pseudogene TRBV3-2) to TRBJ1-5; D is uncertain. CDR1 is LGHDT, CDR2 YNNKEL, per germline (reference sequence). V was clipped by 5 bases and J by 9 bases, with 17 bases between them. The CDR3 sequence is 14 residues long. CDR3 amino acids: CASSDKSGPGPQHF. For the CDR3, the DNA is TGTGCCAGCAGCGACAAATCAGGACCCGGGCCCCAGCATTTT.

The V gene is TRBV5-6, the J gene TRBJ2-3, with D unresolved. Germline values: CDR1 SGHDT, CDR2 YYEEEE. The CDR3 sequence is 13 residues long. V was cut by 0 bases and J by 4 bases, with 6 bases left in between. The CDR3 DNA reads TGTGCCAGCAGCTTGGTGGTTGCAGATACGCAGTATTTT. Residues: CASSLVVADTQYF.

In its sample, this clone was seen once. CDR3 in DNA: TGTGCCAGCAGCCGCCTGCTGGGGCGGGGGAGAGCCGAGCAGTTCTTC. The encoded protein is CASSRLLGRGRAEQFF. The chain couples TRBV14 to TRBJ2-1; 7 positions match TRBD2. CDR3 length: 16 amino acids. The V and J ends lost 4 bases and 10 bases, in that order; junction bases with no gene match: 16. The germline CDR1 and CDR2 sequences are SGHDN and FVKESK.

This clone was counted between two and nine times. The V call is TRBV28, the J call TRBJ2-2, with TRBD2 matching 7 bases. Germline CDR1 is MDHEN and CDR2 is SYDVKM. The CDR3 contains 16 residues. J gave up 3 bases and V 2 bases, and 6 bases lay outside the gene matches. CDR3 DNA: TGTGCCAGCAGTTTACTGGGCGGGAGACACACCGGGGAGCTGTTTTTT. It yields the protein CASSLLGGRHTGELFF.

The chain uses TRBV29-1 and TRBJ2-3; 10 nucleotides line up with TRBD2. V was clipped by 5 bases and J by 3 bases; unmatched bases: 5. The CDR3 contains 14 residues. The V gene's germline CDR1 is SQVTM and CDR2 ANQGSEA. The CDR3 bases are TGCAGCGTTAAAGCGGGAGGGTGGACAGATACGCAGTATTTT. Translating it yields CSVKAGGWTDTQYF.

The chain joins TRBV6-1 to TRBJ1-2, with TRBD1 matching over 8 bases. Germline CDR1 and CDR2: MNHNS and SASEGT. The length of the CDR3 is 14 residues. V was pared by 2 bases and J by 8 bases, with 7 bases of the junction left unmatched. For the CDR3, the DNA is TGTGCCAGCAGTGAACCGACAGGGGCGGGGGGCTACACCTTC. It specifies CASSEPTGAGGYTF.

The rearrangement uses TRBV5-1 and TRBJ2-7, with D hard to call. The germline V gene has CDR1 SGHRS and CDR2 YFSETQ. The ends were cut back, 5 bases at V and 2 bases at J, with 17 bases in the middle. This CDR3 contains 15 residues. DNA of the CDR3: TGCGCCAGCAGGAGCCCAGACACCGCTACCTACGAGCAGTACTTC. Translation: CASRSPDTATYEQYF.

This clone occurred once. The rearrangement uses TRBV29-1 and TRBJ1-4; 8 bases map to TRBD1. In germline, CDR1 is SQVTM, CDR2 ANQGSEA. The trim removed 1 base at V and 7 bases at J, leaving 2 bases unmatched. This CDR3 spans 13 amino acids. CDR3 DNA sequence: TGCAGCGTTGAAGTACAGGGGGGTGAAAAACTGTTTTTT. Protein product: CSVEVQGGEKLFF.